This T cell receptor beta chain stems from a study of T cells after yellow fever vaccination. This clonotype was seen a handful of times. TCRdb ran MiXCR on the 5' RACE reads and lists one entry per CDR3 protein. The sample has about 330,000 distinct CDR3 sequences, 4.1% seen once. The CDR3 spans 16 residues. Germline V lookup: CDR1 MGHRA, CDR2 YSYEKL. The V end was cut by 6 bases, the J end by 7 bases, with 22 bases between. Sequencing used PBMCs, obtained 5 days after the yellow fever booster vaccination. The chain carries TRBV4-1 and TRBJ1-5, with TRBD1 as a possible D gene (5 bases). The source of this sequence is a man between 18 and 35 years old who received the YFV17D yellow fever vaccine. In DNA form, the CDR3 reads TGCGCCAGCAGGTCGACCACCGGGACCCGTGGACAGCCCCAGCATTTT. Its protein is CASRSTTGTRGQPQHF.